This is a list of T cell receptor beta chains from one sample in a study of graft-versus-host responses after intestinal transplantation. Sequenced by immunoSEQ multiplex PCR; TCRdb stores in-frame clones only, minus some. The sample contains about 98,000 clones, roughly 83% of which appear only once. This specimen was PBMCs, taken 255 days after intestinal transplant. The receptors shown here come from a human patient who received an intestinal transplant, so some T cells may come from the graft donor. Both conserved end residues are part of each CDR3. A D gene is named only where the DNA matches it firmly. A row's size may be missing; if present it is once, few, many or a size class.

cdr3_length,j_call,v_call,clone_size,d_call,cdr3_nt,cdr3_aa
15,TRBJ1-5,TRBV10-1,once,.,TGCGCCGACGCCAGCAGAATGGGGTACAGTCAGCCCCAGCATTTT,CADASRMGYSQPQHF
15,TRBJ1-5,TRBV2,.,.,TGTGCCAGCAGCGCTGGTGGGGGAGGAAGTCAGCCCCAGCATTTT,CASSAGGGGSQPQHF
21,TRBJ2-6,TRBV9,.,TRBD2,TGTGCCAGCAGCGTAGGTTTTAGACTAGCGGGGGGCCCCTCCGGGGCCAACGTCCTGACTTTC,CASSVGFRLAGGPSGANVLTF
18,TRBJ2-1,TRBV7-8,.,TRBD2,TGTGCCAGCAGCTTAAATAGCGGGGGGGCCCTCTCCTACAATGAGCAGTTCTTC,CASSLNSGGALSYNEQFF
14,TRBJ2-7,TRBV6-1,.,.,TGTGCCAGCATACGTCCCGGAGGGCCCTACGAGCAGTACTTC,CASIRPGGPYEQYF
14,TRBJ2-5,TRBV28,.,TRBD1,TGTGCCAGCAGTCCCCCCGACAGGGCAGAGACCCAGTACTTC,CASSPPDRAETQYF
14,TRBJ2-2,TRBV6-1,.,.,TGTGCCATCCGGGAACAGGGTTACACCGGGGAGCTGTTTTTT,CAIREQGYTGELFF
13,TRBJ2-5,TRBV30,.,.,TGTGCCTGGAGTGCGGGTAGCCCAGAGACCCAGTACTTC,CAWSAGSPETQYF
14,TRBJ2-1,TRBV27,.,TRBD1,TGTGCCAGCACCGCCGGGACAGGGGGGAATGAGCAGTTCTTC,CASTAGTGGNEQFF
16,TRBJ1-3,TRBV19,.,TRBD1,TGTGCCAGTAGCAGAAGGGACAGATACTCTGGAAACACCATATATTTT,CASSRRDRYSGNTIYF
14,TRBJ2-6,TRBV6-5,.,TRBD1,TGTGCCAGCAACTACCGGGACAGGGAGGGCGTCCTGACTTTC,CASNYRDREGVLTF
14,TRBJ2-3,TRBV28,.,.,TGTGCCAGCAGTTTATCCTGGACTGCAGATACGCAGTATTTT,CASSLSWTADTQYF
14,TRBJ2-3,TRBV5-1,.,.,TGCGCCAGCAGCTCACAGGGTCAATTAGATACGCAGTATTTT,CASSSQGQLDTQYF
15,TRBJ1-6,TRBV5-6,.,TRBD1,TGTGCCAGCAGCGCGGACAGGGCGTATAATTCACCCCTCCACTTT,CASSADRAYNSPLHF
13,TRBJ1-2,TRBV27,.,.,TGTGCCAGCAGTTTCGCACAGGGTGGAGGCTACACCTTC,CASSFAQGGGYTF
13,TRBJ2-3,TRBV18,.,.,TGTGCCAGCTCACCAAGGGGAGTGGATACGCAGTATTTT,CASSPRGVDTQYF
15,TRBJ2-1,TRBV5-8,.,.,TGTGCCAGCAGCTTGCGGGGAAGCTCCTACAATGAGCAGTTCTTC,CASSLRGSSYNEQFF
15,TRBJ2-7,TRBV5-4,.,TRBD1,TGTGCCAGCAGCCCCCGACAGGGCCAATTCTACGAGCAGTACTTC,CASSPRQGQFYEQYF
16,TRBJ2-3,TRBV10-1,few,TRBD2,TGCGCCAGCAGTGAAGTGGTAGCGGGACGCACAGATACGCAGTATTTT,CASSEVVAGRTDTQYF